Listed below are T cell receptor beta chains from one sample, sequenced in a study of stem cell transplantation in POMP-related autoinflammatory disease. TCRdb's table, derived via immunoSEQ multiplex PCR, lists solely in-frame clones and lacks some. The sample has about 7,800 clones, approximately 85% seen once. This specimen consisted of CD8+ T cells from PBMCs, obtained after stem cell transplantation. The receptors come from a human patient with POMP-related autoinflammation and immune dysregulation (PRAID). Some T cells may be graft donor cells. Both conserved end residues are part of each CDR3. A D gene is named only where the DNA matches it firmly.

d_call	v_call	j_call	cdr3_nt	cdr3_aa
NA	TRBV18	TRBJ2-1	TGTGCCAGCTCACCAGTGACGTTGGAGTCCTACAATGAGCAGTTCTTC	CASSPVTLESYNEQFF
NA	TRBV27	TRBJ2-7	TGTGCCAGCAGTTTAGGGGTCAGCTCCTACGAGCAGTACTTC	CASSLGVSSYEQYF
NA	TRBV5-1	TRBJ2-2	TGCGCCAGCGGCGGACTTACCGGGATCTCCACCGGGGAGCTGTTTTTT	CASGGLTGISTGELFF
NA	TRBV6-1	TRBJ2-1	TGTGCCAGCAGTGAAAAAATCCAGGGGTACAATGAGCAGTTCTTC	CASSEKIQGYNEQFF
NA	TRBV28	TRBJ1-1	TGTGCCAGCAGTTTACTAGGGATCAACACTGAAGCTTTCTTT	CASSLLGINTEAFF
NA	TRBV5-4	TRBJ2-7	TGTGCCAGCAGCTTGGGTTACGAGCAGTACTTC	CASSLGYEQYF
NA	TRBV21-1	TRBJ2-1	TGTGCCAGCATTGCAGGGAGATTGTGGAATGAGCAGTTCTTC	CASIAGRLWNEQFF
NA	TRBV10-3	TRBJ1-3	TGTGCCATCAGCCTGGTTGTGGTGGAGACCTGGCTTGATAGAAACACCATATATTTT	CAISLVVVETWLDRNTIYF
NA	TRBV3-1/TRBV3-2	TRBJ2-5	TGTGCCAGCAGCCAACGGGGGATACAAGAGACCCAGTACTTC	CASSQRGIQETQYF
NA	TRBV6-4	TRBJ1-5	TGTGCCAGCACTCACGGAGGGTGGGAGCCCCAGCATTTT	CASTHGGWEPQHF
NA	TRBV7-6	TRBJ2-3	TGTGCCAGCAGCGCCGCGTCAGATACGCAGTATTTT	CASSAASDTQYF
NA	TRBV29-1	TRBJ2-5	TGCAGCGTTGAGGTTGGGATGTCAGAGACCCAGTACTTC	CSVEVGMSETQYF
NA	TRBV30	TRBJ2-3	TGTGCCTGGAGTTGGGGGAAAACCACAGATACGCAGTATTTT	CAWSWGKTTDTQYF
NA	TRBV5-6	TRBJ1-2	TGTGCCAGTCAAACTCCCCTTAACTATGGCTACACCTTC	CASQTPLNYGYTF
NA	TRBV9	TRBJ1-5	TGTGCCAGCAGCGTAAGTGGCAATAGCAATCAGCCCCAGCATTTT	CASSVSGNSNQPQHF
TRBD1	TRBV27	TRBJ2-7	TGTGCCAGCAGTCGCGGCCAGGGGGATATCTCCTACGAGCAGTACTTC	CASSRGQGDISYEQYF
NA	TRBV9	TRBJ1-3	TGTGCCAGCAGCGCAACACCGACAGGTCCGCCACAGGACACCATATATTTT	CASSATPTGPPQDTIYF
NA	TRBV3-1/TRBV3-2	TRBJ2-1	TGTGCCAGCAGCCAAAGTTCGAGAAGGGACAATGAGCAGTTCTTC	CASSQSSRRDNEQFF
NA	TRBV6-1	TRBJ1-6	TGTGCCAGCAGTGAAGTTACAGGCGTTTCACCCCTCCACTTT	CASSEVTGVSPLHF
TRBD1	TRBV4-1	TRBJ2-3	TGCGCCAGCAGCCAAGATGGGGGGGACAGGGTCACAGATACGCAGTATTTT	CASSQDGGDRVTDTQYF
NA	TRBV14	TRBJ1-4	TGTGCCAGCAGCCAGTTTAAGAACATTAAGGCCGGGGAAAAACTGTTTTTT	CASSQFKNIKAGEKLFF
NA	TRBV4-1	TRBJ2-1	TGCGCCAGCAGCCAAGGCGGAGAGCAGTTCTTC	CASSQGGEQFF
NA	TRBV5-5	TRBJ2-1	TGTGCCAGCAGCTTGTCCCTAGCAACCTACAATGAGCAGTTCTTC	CASSLSLATYNEQFF
NA	TRBV3-1/TRBV3-2	TRBJ2-3	TGTGCCACAGGGCCTATCGGACCAGATACGCAGTATTTT	CATGPIGPDTQYF
NA	TRBV5-5	TRBJ2-5	TGTGCCAGCAGCTGGGGTGGGGGACAAGAGACCCAGTACTTC	CASSWGGGQETQYF
NA	TRBV9	TRBJ1-1	TGTGCCAGCAGTATGACAGTTACTGAAGCTTTCTTT	CASSMTVTEAFF
NA	TRBV7-8	TRBJ2-7	TGTGCCAGCAGCCCAGGTGGTTGGGGGTCCTCCTACGAGCAGTACTTC	CASSPGGWGSSYEQYF
NA	TRBV9	TRBJ2-5	TGTGCCAGCAGCGTAGCAGGAGGGTGGGAGACCCAGTACTTC	CASSVAGGWETQYF
NA	TRBV13	TRBJ2-2	TGTGCCAGCAGCTCTGGACCTCTCCGGGAGCTGTTTTTT	CASSSGPLRELFF
NA	TRBV7-9	TRBJ2-1	TGTGCCAGCAGCCCCCCCCTAGCAATTGTTGACGATGAGCAGTTCTTC	CASSPPLAIVDDEQFF
TRBD1	TRBV2	TRBJ2-3	TGTGCCAGCAGTGTCAGAAACCGGGACAGGGGGGTATCAGATACGCAGTATTTT	CASSVRNRDRGVSDTQYF
TRBD2	TRBV28	TRBJ2-6	TGTGCCAGCAGCCCTTCCGTTCTAGCGGGTCGATCTGGGGCCAACGTCCTGACTTTC	CASSPSVLAGRSGANVLTF
NA	TRBV7-9	TRBJ2-7	TGTGCCAGCAGCGGAGCGCGATACGAGCAGTACTTC	CASSGARYEQYF